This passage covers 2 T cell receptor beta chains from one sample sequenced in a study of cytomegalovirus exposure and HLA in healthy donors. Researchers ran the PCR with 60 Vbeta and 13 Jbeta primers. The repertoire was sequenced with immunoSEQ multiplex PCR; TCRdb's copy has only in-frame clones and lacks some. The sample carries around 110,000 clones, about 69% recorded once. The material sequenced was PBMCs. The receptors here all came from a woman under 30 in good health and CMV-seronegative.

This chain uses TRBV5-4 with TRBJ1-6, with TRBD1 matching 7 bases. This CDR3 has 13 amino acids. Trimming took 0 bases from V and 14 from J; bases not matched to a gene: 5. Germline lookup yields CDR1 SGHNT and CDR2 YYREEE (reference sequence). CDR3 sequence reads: CASSLGGTASLHF. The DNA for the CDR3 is TGTGCCAGCAGCTTGGGTGGGACAGCGTCCCTCCACTTT. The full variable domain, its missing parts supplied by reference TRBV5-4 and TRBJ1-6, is ETGVTQSPTHLIKTRGQQVTLRCSSQSGHNTVSWYQQALGQGPQFIFQYYREEENGRGNFPPRFSGLQFPNYSSELNVNALELDDSALYLCASSLGGTASLHFGNGTRLTVT.

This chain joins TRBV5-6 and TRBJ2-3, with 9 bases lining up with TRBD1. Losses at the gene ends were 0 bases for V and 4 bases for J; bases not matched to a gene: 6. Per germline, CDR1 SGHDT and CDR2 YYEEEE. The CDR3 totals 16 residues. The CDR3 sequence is CASSLETGGISDTQYF. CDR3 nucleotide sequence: TGTGCCAGCAGCTTGGAGACAGGGGGTATATCAGATACGCAGTATTTT.